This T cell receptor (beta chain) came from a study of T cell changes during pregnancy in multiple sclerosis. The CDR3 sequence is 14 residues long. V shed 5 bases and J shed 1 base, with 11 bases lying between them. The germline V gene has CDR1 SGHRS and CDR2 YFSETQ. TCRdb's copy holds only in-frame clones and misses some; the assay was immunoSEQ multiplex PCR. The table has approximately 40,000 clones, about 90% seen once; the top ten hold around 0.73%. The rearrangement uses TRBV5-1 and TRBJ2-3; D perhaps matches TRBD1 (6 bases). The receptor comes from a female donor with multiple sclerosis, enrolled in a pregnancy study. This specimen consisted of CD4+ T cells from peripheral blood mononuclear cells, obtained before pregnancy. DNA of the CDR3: TGCGCCAGCAGTCAACAGGGAGGCACAGATACGCAGTATTTT. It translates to CASSQQGGTDTQYF. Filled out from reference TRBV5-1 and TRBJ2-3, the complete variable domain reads KAGVTQTPRYLIKTRGQQVTLSCSPISGHRSVSWYQQTPGQGLQFLFEYFSETQRNKGNFPGRFSGRQFSNSRSEMNVSTLELGDSALYLCASSQQGGTDTQYFGPGTRLTVL.